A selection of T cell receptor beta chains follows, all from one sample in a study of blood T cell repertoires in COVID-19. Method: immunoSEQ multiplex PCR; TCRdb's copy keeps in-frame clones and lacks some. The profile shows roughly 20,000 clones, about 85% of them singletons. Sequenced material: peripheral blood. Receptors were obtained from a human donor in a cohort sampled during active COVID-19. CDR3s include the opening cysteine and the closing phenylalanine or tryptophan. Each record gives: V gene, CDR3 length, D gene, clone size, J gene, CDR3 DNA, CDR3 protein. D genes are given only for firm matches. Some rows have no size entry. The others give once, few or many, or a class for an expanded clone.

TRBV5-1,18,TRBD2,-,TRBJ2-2,TGCGCCAGCAGCTTGGATATAGCGGGAGGGCCAGACACCGGGGAGCTGTTTTTT,CASSLDIAGGPDTGELFF
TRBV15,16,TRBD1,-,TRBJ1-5,TGTGCCACCAGCAGGAAACGACAGGGGTCGGATCAGCCCCAGCATTTT,CATSRKRQGSDQPQHF
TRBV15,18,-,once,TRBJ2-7,TGTGCCACCAGCAGAGATCTGGGAGGCAGGTCGGTTCCTGCCGAGCAGTACTTC,CATSRDLGGRSVPAEQYF
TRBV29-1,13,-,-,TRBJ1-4,TGCAGCGTAACAGATTCAACTAATGAAAAACTGTTTTTT,CSVTDSTNEKLFF
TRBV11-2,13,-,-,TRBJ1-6,TGTGCCAGCAGCTTTCACGGGGATGAGCCCCTCCACTTT,CASSFHGDEPLHF
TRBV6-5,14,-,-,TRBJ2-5,TGTGCCAGCAGTTACTCTTATTCACGCCCAGTTCAGTACTTC,CASSYSYSRPVQYF
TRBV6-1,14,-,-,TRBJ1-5,TGTGCCAGCAGTGAAATGACAGGCAATCAGCCCCAGCATTTT,CASSEMTGNQPQHF
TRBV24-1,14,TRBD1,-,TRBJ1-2,TGTGCCACCAGCACAGGGGAACTAGTCTATGGCTACACCTTC,CATSTGELVYGYTF
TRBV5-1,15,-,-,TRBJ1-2,TGCGCCAGCAGCTTGTCTCAGGGTTTATTAGATGGCTACACCTTC,CASSLSQGLLDGYTF
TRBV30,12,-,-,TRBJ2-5,TGTGCCTGGAGGGAGGCTGGGGAGACCCAGTACTTC,CAWREAGETQYF
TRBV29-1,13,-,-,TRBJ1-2,TGCAGCGTTGAACGGGGGGGGAACTATGGCTACACCTTC,CSVERGGNYGYTF
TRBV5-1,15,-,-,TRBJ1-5,TGCGCCAGCAGCCCCGGCCTTGGGGGGAATCAGCCCCAGCATTTT,CASSPGLGGNQPQHF
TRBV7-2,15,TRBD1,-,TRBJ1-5,TGTGCCAGCAGCTCGACAGGGTTCAGCAATCAGCCCCAGCATTTT,CASSSTGFSNQPQHF
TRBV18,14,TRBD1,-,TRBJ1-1,TGTGCCAGCTCACCACGACAGGGGAACACTGAAGCTTTCTTT,CASSPRQGNTEAFF
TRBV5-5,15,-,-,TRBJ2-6,TGTGCCAGCAGCTTACGGGTCTCTGGGGCCAACGTCCTGACTTTC,CASSLRVSGANVLTF
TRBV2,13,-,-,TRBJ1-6,TGTGCCAGCAACCTGAATGGAGGTTCACCCCTCCACTTT,CASNLNGGSPLHF
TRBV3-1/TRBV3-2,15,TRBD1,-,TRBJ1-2,TGTGCCAGCAGCCCTCGGGACAGGGAAGCCGGTGGCTACACCTTC,CASSPRDREAGGYTF
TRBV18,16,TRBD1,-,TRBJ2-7,TGTGCCAGCTCACCGTTGACCGGGACAGGGGTCCACGAGCAGTACTTC,CASSPLTGTGVHEQYF
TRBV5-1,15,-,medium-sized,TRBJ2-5,TGCGCCACCAGAGAATCGACAGCGTACCAAGAGACCCAGTACTTC,CATRESTAYQETQYF
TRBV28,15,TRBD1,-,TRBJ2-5,TGTGCCAGCAGTTTTTGGGACAGGGGGGCGAAGACCCAGTACTTC,CASSFWDRGAKTQYF
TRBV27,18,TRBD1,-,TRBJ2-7,TGTGCCAGCAGTTTATCGGCGCTACGGGACAGGGTCTCCTACGAGCAGTACTTC,CASSLSALRDRVSYEQYF
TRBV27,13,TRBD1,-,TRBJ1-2,TGTGCCAGCAGTTTTGACAGGGGCAATGGCTACACCTTC,CASSFDRGNGYTF
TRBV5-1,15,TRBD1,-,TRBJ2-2,TGCGCCAGCAGCCCCACAGGGGGGAACACCGGGGAGCTGTTTTTT,CASSPTGGNTGELFF
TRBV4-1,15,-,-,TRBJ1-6,TGCGCCAGCAGCCAAAAAAAGTTCTACAATTCACCCCTCCACTTT,CASSQKKFYNSPLHF
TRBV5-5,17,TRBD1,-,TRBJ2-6,TGTGCCAGCTACTGGGACAGGGGACGGGCTGGGGCCAACGTCCTGACTTTC,CASYWDRGRAGANVLTF
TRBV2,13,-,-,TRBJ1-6,TGTGCCAGCAATTTAGGGGGTGCTTCACCCCTCCACTTT,CASNLGGASPLHF
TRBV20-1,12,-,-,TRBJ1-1,TGCAGTGCTAGTCAGGGTTACACTGAAGCTTTCTTT,CSASQGYTEAFF
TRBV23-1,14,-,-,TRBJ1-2,TGCGCCAGCAGTCAATATTCACTTAACTATGGCTACACCTTC,CASSQYSLNYGYTF
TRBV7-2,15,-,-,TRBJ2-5,TGTGCCAGCAGCCAGGAGCAGGGTAGACAAGAGACCCAGTACTTC,CASSQEQGRQETQYF